This is a list of T cell receptor beta chains from one sample in a study of prognosis after radiotherapy for stage I lung cancer. From the multiplex PCR reads, TCRdb called clonotypes with MiXCR, one entry per CDR3 protein. The sample lists about 14,000 distinct CDR3 sequences; about 57% were seen once. The sequenced sample was PBMCs, obtained before or after stereotactic body radiation therapy (not recorded which). These receptor sequences come from a donor aged 50 or older with non-small cell lung cancer. CDR3s include the opening cysteine and the closing phenylalanine or tryptophan. A D gene is named only where the DNA matches it firmly. Only part of the rows carry a size: once, few, many, or a class if the clone is expanded.

V gene,CDR3 length,J gene,clone size,D gene,CDR3 DNA,CDR3 protein
TRBV6-5,16,TRBJ2-7,-,TRBD2,TGTGCCAGCAGTTACTCATCCGGGACTACTAGCGTCGAGCAGTACTTC,CASSYSSGTTSVEQYF
TRBV5-1,14,TRBJ2-7,-,TRBD1,TGCGCCAGCAGCTTTCTCGGGACAGGGGACGAGCAGTACTTC,CASSFLGTGDEQYF
TRBV20-1,15,TRBJ1-6,-,-,TGCAGTGCTAGAGATTCGGGGGGATTGGATTCACCCCTCCACTTT,CSARDSGGLDSPLHF
TRBV7-3,13,TRBJ2-1,once,-,TGTGCCAGCAGCCTCGGGAGTTACAATGAGCAGTTCTTC,CASSLGSYNEQFF
TRBV2,14,TRBJ1-2,-,-,TGTGCCAGCAGTGAAAATTTGGGGTCAGGCGGCTACACCTTC,CASSENLGSGGYTF
TRBV28,15,TRBJ2-7,-,TRBD1,TGTGCCAGCAGTCCTGGGGGACAGACAAACTACGAGCAGTACTTC,CASSPGGQTNYEQYF
TRBV9,13,TRBJ1-1,many,-,TGTGCCAGCAGCGTCGACAGGTTCGGTGAAGCTTTCTTT,CASSVDRFGEAFF
TRBV24-1,17,TRBJ2-2,large,TRBD2,TGTGCCACCAGTGATAACCTAGCGGGAGAAGGAACCGGGGAGCTGTTTTTT,CATSDNLAGEGTGELFF
TRBV7-9,15,TRBJ1-2,-,-,TGTGCCAGCAGCCCACCTGGACAGACGAACTATGGCTACACCTTC,CASSPPGQTNYGYTF
TRBV11-3,14,TRBJ2-1,-,-,TGTGCCAGCAGTCACATGGAAGCCTACAATGAGCAGTTCTTC,CASSHMEAYNEQFF
TRBV9,16,TRBJ2-7,-,TRBD1,TGTGCCAGCAGCACCGACGGGACAGGGAATACCTACGAGCAGTACTTC,CASSTDGTGNTYEQYF
TRBV27,17,TRBJ2-3,-,TRBD1,TGTGCCAGCAGTCCCATATTGGGACAGGGTTGCACAGATACGCAGTATTTT,CASSPILGQGCTDTQYF
TRBV5-1,14,TRBJ2-1,-,TRBD2,TGCGCCAGCAGCTTGGGGACTAGCGGGAGGCTCCAGTTCTTC,CASSLGTSGRLQFF
TRBV5-1,13,TRBJ1-1,-,-,TGTACCAGCAGCTTGTCTGAGAACACTGAAGCTTTCTTT,CTSSLSENTEAFF
TRBV12-3/TRBV12-4,15,TRBJ2-5,once,TRBD2,TGTGCCAGCAGCCCTAGCGGGGGGGCCTCAGAGACCCAGTACTTC,CASSPSGGASETQYF
TRBV6-1,15,TRBJ2-1,medium-sized,-,TGTGCCAGCAGCACCTGGACAGACCCCTACAATGAGCAGTTCTTC,CASSTWTDPYNEQFF
TRBV9,17,TRBJ2-2,medium-sized,TRBD2,TGTGCCAGCAGCGAACACAAAGCGGGGCAAAACACCGGGGAGCTGTTTTTT,CASSEHKAGQNTGELFF
TRBV20-1,19,TRBJ2-3,-,TRBD2,TGCAGTGCTGGGGACGTGAGCGGGACTATCGTGAGGTCTACAGATACGCAGTATTTT,CSAGDVSGTIVRSTDTQYF
TRBV11-2,16,TRBJ1-2,-,TRBD1,TGTGCCAGCAGTAGTACCTTAAACAGGGGCCTCTATGGCTACACCTTC,CASSSTLNRGLYGYTF
TRBV6-1,13,TRBJ2-2,-,-,TGTGCCAGCAGCCCTCAGAGCACCGGGGATCTTTTTTTT,CASSPQSTGDLFF
TRBV6-2/TRBV6-3,14,TRBJ2-7,-,-,TGTGCCAGCAGTTACCCGATCGGTCTTCACGAGCAGTACTTC,CASSYPIGLHEQYF
TRBV9,15,TRBJ1-2,-,-,TGTGCCAGCAGCGTATACTGGCATAAAAACTATGGCTACACCTTC,CASSVYWHKNYGYTF
TRBV20-1,13,TRBJ2-2,-,-,TGCAGTGCTCAGACTGGTAGGACCGGGGAGCTGTTTTTT,CSAQTGRTGELFF
TRBV5-1,14,TRBJ1-6,medium-sized,-,TGCGCCAGCAGCTTGGGGGACGGTAATTCACCCCTCCACTTT,CASSLGDGNSPLHF
TRBV5-1,15,TRBJ1-3,-,-,TGCGCCAGCAGCTCCAATACAGGGCCGGGAAACACCATATATTTT,CASSSNTGPGNTIYF
TRBV7-2,15,TRBJ1-4,many,-,TGTGCCAGCAGCTTATCGACAGGTGATAATGAAAAACTGTTTTTT,CASSLSTGDNEKLFF
TRBV24-1,16,TRBJ2-7,once,TRBD1,TGTGCCACCAGTGACGGCTCGGACAGGGGGGCGTACGAGCAGTACTTC,CATSDGSDRGAYEQYF
TRBV20-1,15,TRBJ2-1,-,-,TGCAGTGCCGTTTTGCATCGCGGGCGTTACAATGAGCAGTTCTTC,CSAVLHRGRYNEQFF
TRBV25-1,14,TRBJ1-5,many,-,TGTGCCAGCAGTGATAGATATAGCAATCAGCCCCAGCATTTT,CASSDRYSNQPQHF
TRBV15,15,TRBJ2-2,medium-sized,TRBD2,TGTGCCACCAGCAGTACGGGACTAGTTGCCGGGGAGCTGTTTTTT,CATSSTGLVAGELFF
TRBV5-6,12,TRBJ2-3,many,TRBD1,TGTGCCAGCAGCTTACAGGGGGCCCCACAGTATTTT,CASSLQGAPQYF
TRBV7-2,11,TRBJ2-2,medium-sized,-,TGTGCCAGCAGCCAGACCGGGGAGCTGTTTTTT,CASSQTGELFF
TRBV2,12,TRBJ2-7,medium-sized,TRBD2,TGTGCCAGCAAGCGGGAGAGTTCCGAGCAGTACTTC,CASKRESSEQYF
TRBV20-1,14,TRBJ2-7,-,-,TGCAGTGCTAGAGTCAGCGTGTTCTCCTACGAGCAGTACTTC,CSARVSVFSYEQYF
TRBV19,19,TRBJ2-1,many,TRBD2,TGTGCCAGTAGTATAGAAGGCCCTCGGTTCGCGGGAGTCGGCAATGAGCAGTTCTTC,CASSIEGPRFAGVGNEQFF
TRBV20-1,14,TRBJ2-2,-,TRBD2,TGCAGTGCTAGAGCGGGAGGGGACACCGGGGAGCTGTTTTTT,CSARAGGDTGELFF
TRBV19,14,TRBJ2-2,medium-sized,-,TGTGCCAGTAGTTTATCAGTAGTCACCGGTGAGCTGTTTTTT,CASSLSVVTGELFF
TRBV28,13,TRBJ2-1,-,-,TGTGCCAGTAGTCCTTCGGACTCGGCGAATCAGTTCTTC,CASSPSDSANQFF
TRBV27,13,TRBJ1-2,-,-,TGTGCCAGCAGTTTTGGCATGTGGGGGGGCTACACCTTC,CASSFGMWGGYTF
TRBV7-2,16,TRBJ2-3,once,TRBD2,TGTGCCAGCAGCTTAGCGTTAGCGGGAGGCACAGATACGCAGTATTTT,CASSLALAGGTDTQYF
TRBV9,14,TRBJ1-5,-,-,TGTGCCAGCAGCGTAGAGGCGGGAAGTCAGCCCAAGCATTTT,CASSVEAGSQPKHF